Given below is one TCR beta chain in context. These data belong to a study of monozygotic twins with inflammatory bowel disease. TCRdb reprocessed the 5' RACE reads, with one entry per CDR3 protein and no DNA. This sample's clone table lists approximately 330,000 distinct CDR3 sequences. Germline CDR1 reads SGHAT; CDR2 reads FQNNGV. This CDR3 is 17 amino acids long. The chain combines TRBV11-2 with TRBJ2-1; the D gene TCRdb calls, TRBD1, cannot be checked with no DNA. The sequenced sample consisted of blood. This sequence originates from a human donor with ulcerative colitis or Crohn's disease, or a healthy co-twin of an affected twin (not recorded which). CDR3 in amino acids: CASSLDPLTRNSNEQFF.